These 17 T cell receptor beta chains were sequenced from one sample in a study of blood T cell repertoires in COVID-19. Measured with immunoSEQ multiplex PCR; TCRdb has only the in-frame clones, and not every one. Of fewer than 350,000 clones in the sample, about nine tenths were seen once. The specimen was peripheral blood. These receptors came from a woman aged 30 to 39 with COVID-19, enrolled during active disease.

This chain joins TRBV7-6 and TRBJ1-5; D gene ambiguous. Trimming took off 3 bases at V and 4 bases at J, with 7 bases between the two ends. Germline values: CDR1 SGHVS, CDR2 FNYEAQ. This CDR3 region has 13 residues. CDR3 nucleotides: TGTGCCAGCAGCTTGAGTCCTAATCAGCCCCAGCATTTT. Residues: CASSLSPNQPQHF.

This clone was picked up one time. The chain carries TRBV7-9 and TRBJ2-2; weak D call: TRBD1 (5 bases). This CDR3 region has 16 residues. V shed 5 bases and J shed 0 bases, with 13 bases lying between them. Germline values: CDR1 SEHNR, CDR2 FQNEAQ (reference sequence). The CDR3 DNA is TGTGCCAGCAGCCCGACGCAGGGCCCGAACACCGGGGAGCTGTTTTTT. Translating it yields CASSPTQGPNTGELFF.

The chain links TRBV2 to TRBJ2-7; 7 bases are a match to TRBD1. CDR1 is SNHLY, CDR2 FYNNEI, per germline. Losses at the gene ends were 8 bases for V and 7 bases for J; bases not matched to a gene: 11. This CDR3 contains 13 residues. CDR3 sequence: CASFRPQGREQYF. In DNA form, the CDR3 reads TGTGCCAGCTTCCGCCCACAGGGGAGAGAGCAGTACTTC.

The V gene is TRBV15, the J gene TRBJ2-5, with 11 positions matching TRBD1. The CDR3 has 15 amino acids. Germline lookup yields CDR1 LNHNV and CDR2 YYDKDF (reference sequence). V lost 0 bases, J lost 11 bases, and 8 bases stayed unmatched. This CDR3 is CATSRDRGQGARQYF. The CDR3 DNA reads TGTGCCACCAGCAGAGATAGAGGACAGGGGGCGAGACAGTACTTC.

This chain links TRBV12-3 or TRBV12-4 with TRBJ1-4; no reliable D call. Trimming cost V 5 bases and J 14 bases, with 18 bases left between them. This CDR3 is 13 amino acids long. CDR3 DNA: TGTGCCAGCAGTCCCCAAAGAAGCCGATGGCTGTTTTTT. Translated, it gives CASSPQRSRWLFF.

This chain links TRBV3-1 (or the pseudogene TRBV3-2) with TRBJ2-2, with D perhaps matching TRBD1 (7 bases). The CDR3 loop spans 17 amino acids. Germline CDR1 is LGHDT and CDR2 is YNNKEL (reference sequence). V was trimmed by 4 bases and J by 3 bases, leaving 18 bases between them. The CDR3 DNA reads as TGTGCCAGCAGCCGCCTCAGGGGGACTCTTTACACCGGGGAGCTGTTTTTT. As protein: CASSRLRGTLYTGELFF.

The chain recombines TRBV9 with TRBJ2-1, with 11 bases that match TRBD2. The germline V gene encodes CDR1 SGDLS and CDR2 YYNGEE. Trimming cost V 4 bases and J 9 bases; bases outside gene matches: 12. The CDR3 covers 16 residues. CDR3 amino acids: CASSLTPGLAAFEQFF. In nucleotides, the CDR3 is TGTGCCAGCAGCCTAACTCCGGGACTAGCGGCATTTGAGCAGTTCTTC.

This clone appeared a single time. The CDR3 DNA is TGTGCCTGGAGTTTTGGTCGGGAGCAGTACTTC. It specifies CAWSFGREQYF. The chain has TRBV30 and TRBJ2-7; D is ambiguous. Germline CDR1 GTSNPN, CDR2 SVGIG (reference sequence). The CDR3 length is 11 residues. Trimming removed 2 bases at V and 7 bases at J, with 9 bases between.

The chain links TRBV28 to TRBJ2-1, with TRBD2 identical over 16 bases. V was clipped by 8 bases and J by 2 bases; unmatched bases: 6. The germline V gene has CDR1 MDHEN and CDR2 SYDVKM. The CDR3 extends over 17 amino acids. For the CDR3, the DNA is TGTGCCAGCTTGGGACTAGCGGGAGGGACGGCCTACAATGAGCAGTTCTTC. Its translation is CASLGLAGGTAYNEQFF.

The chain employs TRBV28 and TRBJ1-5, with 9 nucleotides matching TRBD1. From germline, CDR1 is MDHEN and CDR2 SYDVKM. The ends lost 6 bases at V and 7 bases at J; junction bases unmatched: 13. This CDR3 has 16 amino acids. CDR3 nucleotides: TGTGCCAGCAGGGATCCTCTACAGGGGGCTCTGCAGCCCCAGCATTTT. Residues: CASRDPLQGALQPQHF.

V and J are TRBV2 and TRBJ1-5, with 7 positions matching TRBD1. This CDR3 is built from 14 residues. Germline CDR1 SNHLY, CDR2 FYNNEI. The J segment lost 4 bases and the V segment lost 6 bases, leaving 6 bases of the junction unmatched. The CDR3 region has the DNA TGTGCCAGCAGGACTGGGACAGTAAATCAGCCCCAGCATTTT. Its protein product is CASRTGTVNQPQHF. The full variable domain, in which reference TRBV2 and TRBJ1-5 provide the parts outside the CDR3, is EPEVTQTPSHQVTQMGQEVILRCVPISNHLYFYWYRQILGQKVEFLVSFYNNEISEKSEIFDDQFSVERPDGSNFTLKIRSTKLEDSAMYFCASRTGTVNQPQHFGDGTRLSIL.

The CDR3 nucleotides are TGTGCCACCAGCAGAGAACCGACAGGGCCCTACGAGCAGTACTTC. Its translation is CATSREPTGPYEQYF. The chain has TRBV15 and TRBJ2-7, with 7 nucleotides matching TRBD1. V was clipped by 0 bases and J by 2 bases; unmatched bases: 4. Germline V gene sequence: CDR1 LNHNV, CDR2 YYDKDF (reference sequence). The CDR3 is 15 amino acids.

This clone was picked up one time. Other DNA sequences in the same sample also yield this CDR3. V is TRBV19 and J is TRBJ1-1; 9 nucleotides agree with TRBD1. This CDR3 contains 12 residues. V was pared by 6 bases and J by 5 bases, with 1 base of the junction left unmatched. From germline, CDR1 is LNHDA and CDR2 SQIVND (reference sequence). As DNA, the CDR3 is TGTGCCAGTAGGACAGGGGGTACTGAAGCTTTCTTT. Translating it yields CASRTGGTEAFF.

Written as DNA, the CDR3 is TGTGCCAGCAGCGACACTAGCGGGAGCTCCTACGAGCAGTACTTC. Amino acid sequence: CASSDTSGSSYEQYF. V is TRBV6-5 and J is TRBJ2-7, with 11 bases identical to TRBD2. The CDR3 sequence is 15 residues long. The germline V gene has CDR1 MNHEY and CDR2 SVGAGI. V gave up 6 bases and J gave up 0 bases; unmatched junction bases: 4.

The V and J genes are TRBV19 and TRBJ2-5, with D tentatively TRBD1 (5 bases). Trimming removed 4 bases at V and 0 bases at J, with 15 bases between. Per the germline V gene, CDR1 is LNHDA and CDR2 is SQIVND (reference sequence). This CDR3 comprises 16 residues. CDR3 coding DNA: TGTGCCAGTAGTACCACCTGGGGCCCGTACCAAGAGACCCAGTACTTC. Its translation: CASSTTWGPYQETQYF.

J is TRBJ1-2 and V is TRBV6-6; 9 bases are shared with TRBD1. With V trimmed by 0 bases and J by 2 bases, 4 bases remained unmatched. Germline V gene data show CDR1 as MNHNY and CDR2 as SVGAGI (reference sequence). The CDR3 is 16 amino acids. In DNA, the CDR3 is TGTGCCAGCAGTTACTCAGGGGGACAGGGAAACTATGGCTACACCTTC. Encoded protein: CASSYSGGQGNYGYTF.

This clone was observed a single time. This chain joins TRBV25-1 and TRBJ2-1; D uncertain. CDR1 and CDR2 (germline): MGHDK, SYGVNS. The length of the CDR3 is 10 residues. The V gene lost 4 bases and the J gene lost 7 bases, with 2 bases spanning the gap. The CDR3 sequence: CASSANEQFF. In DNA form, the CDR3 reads TGTGCCAGCAGTGCAAATGAGCAGTTCTTC. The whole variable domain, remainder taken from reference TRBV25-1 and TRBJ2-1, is EADIYQTPRYLVIGTGKKITLECSQTMGHDKMYWYQQDPGMELHLIHYSYGVNSTEKGDLSSESTVSRIRTEHFPLTLESARPSHTSQYLCASSANEQFFGPGTRLTVL.